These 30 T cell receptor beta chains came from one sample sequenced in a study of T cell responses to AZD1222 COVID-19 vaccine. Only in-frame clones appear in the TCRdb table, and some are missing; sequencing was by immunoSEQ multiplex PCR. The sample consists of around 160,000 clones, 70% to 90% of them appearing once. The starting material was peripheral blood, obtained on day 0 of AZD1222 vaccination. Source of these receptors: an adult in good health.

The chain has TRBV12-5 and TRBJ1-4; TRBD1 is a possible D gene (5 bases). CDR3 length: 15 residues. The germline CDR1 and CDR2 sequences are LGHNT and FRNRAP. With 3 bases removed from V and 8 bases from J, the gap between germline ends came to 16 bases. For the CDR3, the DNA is TGTGCTAGTGGTTTAATGAGGGGAAGGGGAGAAAAACTGTTTTTT. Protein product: CASGLMRGRGEKLFF.

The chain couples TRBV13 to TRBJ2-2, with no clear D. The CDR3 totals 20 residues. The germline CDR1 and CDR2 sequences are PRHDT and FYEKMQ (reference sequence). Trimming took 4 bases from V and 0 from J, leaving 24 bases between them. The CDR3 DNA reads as TGTGCCAGCAGCTACCGAAGTCTAGGCTGGCAGCCGACGAACACCGGGGAGCTGTTTTTT. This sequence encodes CASSYRSLGWQPTNTGELFF.

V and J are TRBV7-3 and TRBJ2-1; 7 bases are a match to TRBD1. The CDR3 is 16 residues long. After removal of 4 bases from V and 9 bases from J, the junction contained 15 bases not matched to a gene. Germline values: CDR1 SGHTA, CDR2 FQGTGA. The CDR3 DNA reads TGTGCCAGCAGCTCGACGACAGGGCCGAACGTAGGTGAGCAGTTCTTC. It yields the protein CASSSTTGPNVGEQFF. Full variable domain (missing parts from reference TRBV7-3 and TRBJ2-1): GAGVSQTPSNKVTEKGKYVELRCDPISGHTALYWYRQSLGQGPEFLIYFQGTGAADDSGLPNDRFFAVRPEGSVSTLKIQRTERGDSAVYLCASSSTTGPNVGEQFFGPGTRLTVL.

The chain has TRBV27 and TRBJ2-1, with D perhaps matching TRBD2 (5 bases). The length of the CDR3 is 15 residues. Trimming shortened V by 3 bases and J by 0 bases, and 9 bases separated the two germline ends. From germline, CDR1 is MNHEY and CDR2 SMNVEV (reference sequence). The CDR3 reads CASSLMTISYNEQFF. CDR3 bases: TGTGCCAGCAGTTTGATGACTATCTCCTACAATGAGCAGTTCTTC.

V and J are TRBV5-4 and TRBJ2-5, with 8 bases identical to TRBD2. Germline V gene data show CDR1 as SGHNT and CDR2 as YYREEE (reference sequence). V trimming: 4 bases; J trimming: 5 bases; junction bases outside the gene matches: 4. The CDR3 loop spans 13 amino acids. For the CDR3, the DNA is TGTGCCAGCAGCCTTGGCGGGGGGGAGACCCAGTACTTC. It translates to CASSLGGGETQYF.

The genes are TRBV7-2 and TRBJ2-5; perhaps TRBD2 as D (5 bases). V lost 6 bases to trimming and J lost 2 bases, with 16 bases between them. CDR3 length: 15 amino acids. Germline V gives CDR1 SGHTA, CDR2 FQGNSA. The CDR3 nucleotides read TGTGCCAGCAGACGTAAGCCGGGGTCTCAAGAGACCCAGTACTTC. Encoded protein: CASRRKPGSQETQYF. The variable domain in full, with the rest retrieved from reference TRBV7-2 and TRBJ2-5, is GAGVSQSPSNKVTEKGKDVELRCDPISGHTALYWYRQSLGQGLEFLIYFQGNSAPDKSGLPSDRFSAERTGGSVSTLTIQRTQQEDSAVYLCASRRKPGSQETQYFGPGTRLLVL.

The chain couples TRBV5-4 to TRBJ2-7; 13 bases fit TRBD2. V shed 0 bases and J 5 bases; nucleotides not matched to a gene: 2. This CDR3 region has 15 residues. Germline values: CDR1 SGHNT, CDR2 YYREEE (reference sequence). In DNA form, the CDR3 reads TGTGCCAGCAGCTTGGGGGGACTAGCGGGAAACGAGCAGTACTTC. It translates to CASSLGGLAGNEQYF.

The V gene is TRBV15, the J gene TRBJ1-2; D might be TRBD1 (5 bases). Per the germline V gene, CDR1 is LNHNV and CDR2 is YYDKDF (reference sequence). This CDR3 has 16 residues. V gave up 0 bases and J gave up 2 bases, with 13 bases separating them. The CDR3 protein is CATSRDGTALNYGYTF. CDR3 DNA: TGTGCCACCAGCAGAGACGGGACCGCTTTAAACTATGGCTACACCTTC. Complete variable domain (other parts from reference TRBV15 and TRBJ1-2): DAMVIQNPRYQVTQFGKPVTLSCSQTLNHNVMYWYQQKSSQAPKLLFHYYDKDFNNEADTPDNFQSRRPNTSFCFLDIRSPGLGDTAMYLCATSRDGTALNYGYTFGSGTRLTVV.

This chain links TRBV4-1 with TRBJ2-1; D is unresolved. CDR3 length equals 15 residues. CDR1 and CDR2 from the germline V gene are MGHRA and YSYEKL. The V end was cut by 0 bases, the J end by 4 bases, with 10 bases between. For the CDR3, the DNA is TGCGCCAGCAGCCAAGATGGAAGGGTGTACAATGAGCAGTTCTTC. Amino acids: CASSQDGRVYNEQFF.

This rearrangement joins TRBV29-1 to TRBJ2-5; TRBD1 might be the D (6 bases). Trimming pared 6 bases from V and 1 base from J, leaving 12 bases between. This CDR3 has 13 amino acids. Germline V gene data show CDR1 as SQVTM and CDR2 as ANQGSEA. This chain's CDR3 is CSVATGFQETQYF. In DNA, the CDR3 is TGCAGCGTGGCTACAGGGTTCCAAGAGACCCAGTACTTC.

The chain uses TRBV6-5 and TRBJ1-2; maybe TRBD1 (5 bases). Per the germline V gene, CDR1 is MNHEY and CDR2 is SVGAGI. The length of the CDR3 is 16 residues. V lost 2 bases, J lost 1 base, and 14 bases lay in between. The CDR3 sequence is CASSYHLDRYNYGYTF. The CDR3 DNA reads TGTGCCAGCAGTTACCATCTAGACAGATATAACTATGGCTACACCTTC.

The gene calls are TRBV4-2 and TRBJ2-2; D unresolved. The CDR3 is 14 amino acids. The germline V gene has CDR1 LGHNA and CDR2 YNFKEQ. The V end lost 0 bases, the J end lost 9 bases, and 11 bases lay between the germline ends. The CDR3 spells CASSQESVNRELFF. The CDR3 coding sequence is TGTGCCAGCAGCCAAGAGTCAGTAAACCGGGAGCTGTTTTTT.

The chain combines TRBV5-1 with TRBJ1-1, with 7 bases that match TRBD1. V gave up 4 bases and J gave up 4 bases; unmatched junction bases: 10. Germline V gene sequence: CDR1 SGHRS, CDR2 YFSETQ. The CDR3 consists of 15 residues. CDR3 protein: CASSLSTGTATEAFF. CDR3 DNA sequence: TGCGCCAGCAGCCTATCGACCGGGACAGCCACTGAAGCTTTCTTT. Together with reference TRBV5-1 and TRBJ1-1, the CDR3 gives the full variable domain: KAGVTQTPRYLIKTRGQQVTLSCSPISGHRSVSWYQQTPGQGLQFLFEYFSETQRNKGNFPGRFSGRQFSNSRSEMNVSTLELGDSALYLCASSLSTGTATEAFFGQGTRLTVV.

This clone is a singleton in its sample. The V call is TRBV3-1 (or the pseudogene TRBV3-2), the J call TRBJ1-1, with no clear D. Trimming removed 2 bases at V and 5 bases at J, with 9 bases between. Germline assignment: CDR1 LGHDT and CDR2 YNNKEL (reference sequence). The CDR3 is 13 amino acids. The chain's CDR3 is CASSQFGRTEAFF. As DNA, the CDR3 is TGTGCCAGCAGCCAATTCGGTAGGACTGAAGCTTTCTTT.

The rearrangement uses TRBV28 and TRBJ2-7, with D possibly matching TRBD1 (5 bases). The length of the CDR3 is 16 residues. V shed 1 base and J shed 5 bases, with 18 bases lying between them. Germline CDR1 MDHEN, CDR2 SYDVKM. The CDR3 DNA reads TGTGCCAGCAGTTTATTTTACCTGGGGCAGTTGAACGAGCAGTACTTC. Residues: CASSLFYLGQLNEQYF.

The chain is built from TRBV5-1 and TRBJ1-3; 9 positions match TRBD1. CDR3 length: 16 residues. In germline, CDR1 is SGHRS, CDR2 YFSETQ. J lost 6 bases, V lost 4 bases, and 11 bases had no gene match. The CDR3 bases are TGCGCCAGCAGCCAAAATCCGGGACAGGGACCAAACACCATATATTTT. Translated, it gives CASSQNPGQGPNTIYF.

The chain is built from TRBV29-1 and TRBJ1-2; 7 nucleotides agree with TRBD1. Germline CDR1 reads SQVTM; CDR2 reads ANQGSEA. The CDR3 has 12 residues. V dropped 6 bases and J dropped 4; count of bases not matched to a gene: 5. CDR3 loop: CSVRQGRYGYTF. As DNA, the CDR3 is TGCAGCGTCCGACAGGGACGCTATGGCTACACCTTC.

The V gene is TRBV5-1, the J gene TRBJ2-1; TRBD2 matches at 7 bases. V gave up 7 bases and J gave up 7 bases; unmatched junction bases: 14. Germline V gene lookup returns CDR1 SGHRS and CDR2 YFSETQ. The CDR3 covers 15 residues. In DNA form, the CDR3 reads TGCGCCAGCGGATTCGGGGGGAATCATATGAATGAGCAGTTCTTC. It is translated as CASGFGGNHMNEQFF.

The CDR3 here is CASSQDKRDAYNEQFF. CDR3 nucleotide sequence: TGTGCCAGCAGCCAAGATAAGCGGGACGCCTACAATGAGCAGTTCTTC. The J gene is TRBJ2-1, the V gene TRBV3-1 (or the pseudogene TRBV3-2), with TRBD2 identical over 7 bases. Germline-derived CDR1 and CDR2 are LGHDT and YNNKEL (reference sequence). The CDR3 runs 16 residues. J was trimmed by 2 bases and V by 0 bases; bases with no gene match: 4.

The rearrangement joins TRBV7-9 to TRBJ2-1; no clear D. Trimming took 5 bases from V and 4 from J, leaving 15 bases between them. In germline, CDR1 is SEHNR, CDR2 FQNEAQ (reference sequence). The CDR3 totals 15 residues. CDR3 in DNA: TGTGCCAGCAGCCCACGTTATCTAGAATACAATGAGCAGTTCTTC. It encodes CASSPRYLEYNEQFF.

The CDR3 protein is CASSFGTGSYNEQFF. In DNA, the CDR3 is TGTGCCAGCAGTTTCGGGACAGGGTCCTACAATGAGCAGTTCTTC. The rearrangement joins TRBV6-5 to TRBJ2-1, with 9 bases aligning to TRBD1. The CDR3 is 15 residues long. Looked up from germline, CDR1 is MNHEY and CDR2 is SVGAGI. The ends lost 4 bases at V and 1 base at J; junction bases unmatched: 2.

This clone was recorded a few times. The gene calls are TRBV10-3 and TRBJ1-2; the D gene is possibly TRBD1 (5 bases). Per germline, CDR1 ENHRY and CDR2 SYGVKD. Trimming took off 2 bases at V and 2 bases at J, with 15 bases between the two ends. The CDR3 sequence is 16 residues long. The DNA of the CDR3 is TGTGCCATCAGTGAGAACCCGGGGGTCTTGAACTATGGCTACACCTTC. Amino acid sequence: CAISENPGVLNYGYTF.

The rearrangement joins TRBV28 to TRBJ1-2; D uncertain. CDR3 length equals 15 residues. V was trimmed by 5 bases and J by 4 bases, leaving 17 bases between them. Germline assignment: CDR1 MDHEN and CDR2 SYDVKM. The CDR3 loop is CASSQASGLIYGYTF. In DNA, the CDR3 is TGTGCCAGCAGTCAAGCTTCAGGACTGATCTATGGCTACACCTTC.

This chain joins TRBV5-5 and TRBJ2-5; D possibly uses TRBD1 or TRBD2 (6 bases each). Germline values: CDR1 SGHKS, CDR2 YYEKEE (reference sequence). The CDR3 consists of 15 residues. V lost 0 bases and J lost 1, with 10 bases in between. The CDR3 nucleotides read TGTGCCAGCAGCTTGGCCGGAGGGGGCCAAGAGACCCAGTACTTC. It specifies CASSLAGGGQETQYF.

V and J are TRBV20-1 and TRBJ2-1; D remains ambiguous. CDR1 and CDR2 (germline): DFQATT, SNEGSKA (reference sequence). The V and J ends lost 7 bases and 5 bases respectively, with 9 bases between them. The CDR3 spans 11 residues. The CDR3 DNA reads TGCAGTGGAGGCCGGCACAATGAGCAGTTCTTC. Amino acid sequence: CSGGRHNEQFF.

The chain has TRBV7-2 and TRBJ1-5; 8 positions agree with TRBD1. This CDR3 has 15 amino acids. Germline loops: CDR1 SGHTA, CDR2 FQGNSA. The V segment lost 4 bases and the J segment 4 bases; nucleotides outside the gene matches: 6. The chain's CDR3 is CASSSGQGGNQPQHF. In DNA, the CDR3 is TGTGCCAGCAGCTCCGGACAGGGCGGGAATCAGCCCCAGCATTTT.

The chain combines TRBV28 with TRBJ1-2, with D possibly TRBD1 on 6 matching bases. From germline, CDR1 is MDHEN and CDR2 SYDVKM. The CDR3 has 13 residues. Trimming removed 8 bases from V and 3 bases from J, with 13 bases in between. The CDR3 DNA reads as TGTGCCAGCCGCATAGGGGGATACTATGGCTACACCTTC. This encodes CASRIGGYYGYTF.

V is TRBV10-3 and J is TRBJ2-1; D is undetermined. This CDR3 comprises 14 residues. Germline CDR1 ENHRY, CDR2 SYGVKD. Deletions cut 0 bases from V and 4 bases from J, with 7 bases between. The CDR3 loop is CAISESPGYNEQFF. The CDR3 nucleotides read TGTGCCATCAGTGAGTCCCCGGGTTACAATGAGCAGTTCTTC.

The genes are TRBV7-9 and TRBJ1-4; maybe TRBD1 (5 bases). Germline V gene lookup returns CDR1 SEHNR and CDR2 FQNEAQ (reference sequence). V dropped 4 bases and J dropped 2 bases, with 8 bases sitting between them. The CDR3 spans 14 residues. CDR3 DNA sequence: TGTGCCAGCAGCTCTAAGGGGACTAATGAAAAACTGTTTTTT. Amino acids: CASSSKGTNEKLFF. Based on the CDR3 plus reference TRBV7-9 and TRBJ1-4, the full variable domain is DTGVSQNPRHKITKRGQNVTFRCDPISEHNRLYWYRQTLGQGPEFLTYFQNEAQLEKSRLLSDRFSAERPKGSFSTLEIQRTEQGDSAMYLCASSSKGTNEKLFFGSGTQLSVL.

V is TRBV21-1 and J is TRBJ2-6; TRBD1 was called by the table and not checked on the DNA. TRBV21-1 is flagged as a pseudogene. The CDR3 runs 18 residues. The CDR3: CASSAPRDSLAGANVLTF. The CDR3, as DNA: TGTGCCAGCAGCGCCCCCAGAGACAGCTTAGCTGGGGCCAACGTCCTGACTTTC.